This entry concerns a single TCR beta chain. A TCRbeta library incorporating unique molecular identifiers was prepared. MiXCR, run by TCRdb on the PCR reads, gives a single entry per CDR3 protein. Of fewer than 500,000 distinct CDR3 sequences in the sample, roughly two fifths were seen once. These data belong to a study of T-cell reconstitution after alpha-beta-depleted transplantation in children. Germline V CDR1 and CDR2: SGHRS, YFSETQ. V shed 1 base and J shed 1 base, with 14 bases lying between them. There are 17 residues in the CDR3. The source material was PBMCs, sampled before TCRalphabeta/CD19-depleted stem cell transplant. The chain carries TRBV5-1 and TRBJ2-2, with D maybe TRBD2 (6 bases). This receptor was obtained from a girl aged 2 to 9 with aplastic anemia, due to receive a stem cell transplant. The CDR3 protein is CASSLLAEILNTGELFF. The CDR3 DNA follows: TGCGCCAGCAGCTTGTTAGCGGAGATTTTGAACACCGGGGAGCTGTTTTTT.